A selection of T cell receptor beta chains follows, all from one sample in a study of blood T cell repertoires in COVID-19. The protocol was immunoSEQ multiplex PCR, while the TCRdb copy is restricted to in-frame clones and leaves out a portion. The table lists around 260,000 clones, about nine tenths of them singletons. Source material: peripheral blood. Receptors were obtained from a woman in her 30s with active or convalescent COVID-19. CDR3s include the opening cysteine and the closing phenylalanine or tryptophan. A D gene is named only where the DNA matches it firmly. For some rows the clone size is stated as once, few or many, or as a class when expanded; others skip it.

length	J	size	V	D	DNA	CDR3
14	TRBJ2-3	.	TRBV14	TRBD2	TGTGCCAGCCCAGGTGGAGGGCGGGAGGTTACGCAGTATTTT	CASPGGGREVTQYF
13	TRBJ1-1	.	TRBV28	.	TGTGCCAGCACCCCGGGGGGCGGCACTGAAGCTTTCTTT	CASTPGGGTEAFF
15	TRBJ2-5	.	TRBV11-1	TRBD2	TGTGCCAGCAGCTCCGGGACTAGCGGTGGTGAGACCCAGTACTTC	CASSSGTSGGETQYF
21	TRBJ1-5	few	TRBV21-1	.	TGTGCCAGCAGCAAGCCAGTTCGGGAAGTATCCGTGCAGGGGGCACGGCAGCCCCAGCATTTT	CASSKPVREVSVQGARQPQHF
13	TRBJ2-3	few	TRBV30	TRBD1	TGTGCCTGGGGGACAGGGGAAACAGATACGCAGTATTTT	CAWGTGETDTQYF
15	TRBJ2-6	.	TRBV2	TRBD1	TGTGCCAGCAGGGGACAGGGTTCTGGGGCCAACGTCCTGACTTTC	CASRGQGSGANVLTF
18	TRBJ1-2	once	TRBV7-2	TRBD1	TGTGCCAGCAGCTTAGCTGGGACAGGTGGAGGGGCTAACTATGGCTACACCTTC	CASSLAGTGGGANYGYTF
13	TRBJ1-2	once	TRBV20-1	.	TGCAGTGCTAGTGCAGGGGTTAACTATGGCTACACCTTC	CSASAGVNYGYTF
14	TRBJ1-5	.	TRBV10-3	TRBD1	TGTGCCACCGCCGGGACAGACGGAGGTCAGCCCCAGCATTTT	CATAGTDGGQPQHF
14	TRBJ2-1	.	TRBV6-2/TRBV6-3	.	TGTGCCAGCACCCCCCCCGGGGGGCCCAATGAGCAGTTCTTC	CASTPPGGPNEQFF
14	TRBJ1-6	few	TRBV7-2	.	TGTGCCAGCAGCTCGCGGGCCTATAATTCACCCCTCCACTTT	CASSSRAYNSPLHF
13	TRBJ1-1	.	TRBV10-3	.	TGTGCCATATCCGGGTCCCCTAACCCAGAAGCTTTCTTT	CAISGSPNPEAFF
14	TRBJ1-3	.	TRBV5-4	.	TGTGCCAGCAGCTCCCGACAGACTGGAAACACCATATATTTT	CASSSRQTGNTIYF
13	TRBJ1-2	.	TRBV2	.	TGTGCCAGCAGCCCGGGAGCTAACTATGGCTACACCTTC	CASSPGANYGYTF
15	TRBJ2-2	.	TRBV27	TRBD1	TGTGCCAGCAGAAGATCCGGGACAGACCCCGGGGAGCTGTTTTTT	CASRRSGTDPGELFF
15	TRBJ2-1	.	TRBV20-1	.	TGCAGTGCTAGTCCCGGAGGGTTCACAAACAATGAGCAGTTCTTC	CSASPGGFTNNEQFF
12	TRBJ2-7	.	TRBV19	.	TGTGCCAGTAGTATATCTGGAGGCGAGCAGTACTTC	CASSISGGEQYF
18	TRBJ2-7	.	TRBV4-1	TRBD1	TGCGCCAGCAGCCAAGTTAATATCAATACAGGGGACGCCTACGAGCAGTACTTC	CASSQVNINTGDAYEQYF
13	TRBJ1-3	.	TRBV2	.	TGTGCCAGCAGTGAGAGGCGTGGAAACACCATATATTTT	CASSERRGNTIYF
15	TRBJ1-1	.	TRBV6-5	.	TGTGCCAGCAGACCCCGACAGACCCAGAACACTGAAGCTTTCTTT	CASRPRQTQNTEAFF
15	TRBJ2-7	.	TRBV19	TRBD1	TGTGCCAGTAGTCCAACCGGGACAGGGGGTTACGAGCAGTACTTC	CASSPTGTGGYEQYF
14	TRBJ2-7	.	TRBV5-1	.	TGCGCCAGCTTCCCGGCGGGTTCGAACTACGAGCAGTACTTC	CASFPAGSNYEQYF
14	TRBJ2-7	once	TRBV11-3	TRBD1	TGTGCCAGCAGCCCTGGGACAGTTTCCTACGAGCAGTACTTC	CASSPGTVSYEQYF
17	TRBJ2-5	.	TRBV13	TRBD2	TGTGCCAGCAGCCCAACGGGGGAGCGGGGGACCCAAGAGACCCAGTACTTC	CASSPTGERGTQETQYF
14	TRBJ2-7	.	TRBV30	.	TGTGCCTGGAGTGGTAGGTCAGCGTCCTACGAGCAGTACTTC	CAWSGRSASYEQYF
13	TRBJ1-1	.	TRBV3-1/TRBV3-2	TRBD1	TGTGCCAGTTCCCAGGGGGGTGTCACTGAAGCTTTCTTT	CASSQGGVTEAFF
14	TRBJ2-3	.	TRBV28	.	TGTGCCAGCAGTCCCCTTGTGGAGGGAGATACGCAGTATTTT	CASSPLVEGDTQYF
14	TRBJ2-2	.	TRBV25-1	.	TGTGCCAGCAGTGAAGCTCGGTTTACCGGGGAGCTGTTTTTT	CASSEARFTGELFF
15	TRBJ2-7	.	TRBV19	TRBD2	TGTGCCAGTATTAATCGGACTAGCGGAGACTACGAGCAGTACTTC	CASINRTSGDYEQYF
13	TRBJ1-5	.	TRBV10-3	.	TGTGCCATCAAATCGACAGACGATCAGCCCCAGCATTTT	CAIKSTDDQPQHF
13	TRBJ1-1	once	TRBV6-4	.	TGTGCCAGCAGTGACTATCAGGGAACTGAAGCTTTCTTT	CASSDYQGTEAFF
14	TRBJ2-1	.	TRBV28	.	TGTGCCAGCAGTTTAGCGGCCCGGTTCGTTGAGCAGTTCTTC	CASSLAARFVEQFF
14	TRBJ1-2	.	TRBV7-9	.	TGTGCCAGCAGCTTCGACAGGTTAAACTATGGCTACACCTTC	CASSFDRLNYGYTF
15	TRBJ1-4	.	TRBV5-6	TRBD1	TGTGCCAGCAGCGGGGTGGACAGGGGAAATGAAAAACTGTTTTTT	CASSGVDRGNEKLFF
16	TRBJ1-4	.	TRBV6-1	.	TGTGCCAGCAGTGTAGCAGGTCTTGGAGGTGGTGAAAAACTGTTTTTT	CASSVAGLGGGEKLFF
15	TRBJ1-1	.	TRBV29-1	.	TGCAGCGTCGGAACTTTGTTAGGGGTGAACACTGAAGCTTTCTTT	CSVGTLLGVNTEAFF
12	TRBJ2-7	.	TRBV24-1	TRBD2	TGTGCCACCAAAGGCGGGGGCTACGAGCAGTACTTC	CATKGGGYEQYF
13	TRBJ1-2	.	TRBV29-1	TRBD1	TGCAGCGTTGAAACAGGGGGAGGGGATGGCTACACCTTC	CSVETGGGDGYTF
16	TRBJ1-1	once	TRBV7-9	TRBD1	TGTGCCAGCAGCTTAGGGGGGACAGGGGGTCTCACTGAAGCTTTCTTT	CASSLGGTGGLTEAFF
17	TRBJ2-5	.	TRBV7-9	.	TGTGCCAGCAGCTTAGCGTTGGGGCTGGGTCGGCGGGAGACCCAGTACTTC	CASSLALGLGRRETQYF
15	TRBJ2-3	once	TRBV30	TRBD2	TGTGCCTGGAGTGTAGGCGGGGGGAGCACAGATACGCAGTATTTT	CAWSVGGGSTDTQYF